This T cell receptor beta chain emerged from a study of cytomegalovirus exposure and HLA in healthy donors. PCR used 60 Vbeta primers and 13 Jbeta primers. Data came from immunoSEQ multiplex PCR; TCRdb stores just in-frame clones and leaves some out. Of more than 200,000 clones listed, over 75% are singletons. CDR3 size: 14 residues. Trimming took 2 bases from V and 3 from J, leaving 12 bases between them. The V gene's germline CDR1 is SGDLS and CDR2 YYNGEE. The sample taken for sequencing was PBMCs. The V call is TRBV9, the J call TRBJ2-7; tentatively, D is TRBD1 (6 bases). This TCR derives from a male donor in good health and CMV-seronegative. This CDR3 reads CASSVDQGRYEQYF. The CDR3 DNA is TGTGCCAGCAGCGTTGATCAGGGGCGCTACGAGCAGTACTTC. Full variable domain (missing parts from reference TRBV9 and TRBJ2-7): DSGVTQTPKHLITATGQRVTLRCSPRSGDLSVYWYQQSLDQGLQFLIQYYNGEERAKGNILERFSAQQFPDLHSELNLSSLELGDSALYFCASSVDQGRYEQYFGPGTRLTVT.